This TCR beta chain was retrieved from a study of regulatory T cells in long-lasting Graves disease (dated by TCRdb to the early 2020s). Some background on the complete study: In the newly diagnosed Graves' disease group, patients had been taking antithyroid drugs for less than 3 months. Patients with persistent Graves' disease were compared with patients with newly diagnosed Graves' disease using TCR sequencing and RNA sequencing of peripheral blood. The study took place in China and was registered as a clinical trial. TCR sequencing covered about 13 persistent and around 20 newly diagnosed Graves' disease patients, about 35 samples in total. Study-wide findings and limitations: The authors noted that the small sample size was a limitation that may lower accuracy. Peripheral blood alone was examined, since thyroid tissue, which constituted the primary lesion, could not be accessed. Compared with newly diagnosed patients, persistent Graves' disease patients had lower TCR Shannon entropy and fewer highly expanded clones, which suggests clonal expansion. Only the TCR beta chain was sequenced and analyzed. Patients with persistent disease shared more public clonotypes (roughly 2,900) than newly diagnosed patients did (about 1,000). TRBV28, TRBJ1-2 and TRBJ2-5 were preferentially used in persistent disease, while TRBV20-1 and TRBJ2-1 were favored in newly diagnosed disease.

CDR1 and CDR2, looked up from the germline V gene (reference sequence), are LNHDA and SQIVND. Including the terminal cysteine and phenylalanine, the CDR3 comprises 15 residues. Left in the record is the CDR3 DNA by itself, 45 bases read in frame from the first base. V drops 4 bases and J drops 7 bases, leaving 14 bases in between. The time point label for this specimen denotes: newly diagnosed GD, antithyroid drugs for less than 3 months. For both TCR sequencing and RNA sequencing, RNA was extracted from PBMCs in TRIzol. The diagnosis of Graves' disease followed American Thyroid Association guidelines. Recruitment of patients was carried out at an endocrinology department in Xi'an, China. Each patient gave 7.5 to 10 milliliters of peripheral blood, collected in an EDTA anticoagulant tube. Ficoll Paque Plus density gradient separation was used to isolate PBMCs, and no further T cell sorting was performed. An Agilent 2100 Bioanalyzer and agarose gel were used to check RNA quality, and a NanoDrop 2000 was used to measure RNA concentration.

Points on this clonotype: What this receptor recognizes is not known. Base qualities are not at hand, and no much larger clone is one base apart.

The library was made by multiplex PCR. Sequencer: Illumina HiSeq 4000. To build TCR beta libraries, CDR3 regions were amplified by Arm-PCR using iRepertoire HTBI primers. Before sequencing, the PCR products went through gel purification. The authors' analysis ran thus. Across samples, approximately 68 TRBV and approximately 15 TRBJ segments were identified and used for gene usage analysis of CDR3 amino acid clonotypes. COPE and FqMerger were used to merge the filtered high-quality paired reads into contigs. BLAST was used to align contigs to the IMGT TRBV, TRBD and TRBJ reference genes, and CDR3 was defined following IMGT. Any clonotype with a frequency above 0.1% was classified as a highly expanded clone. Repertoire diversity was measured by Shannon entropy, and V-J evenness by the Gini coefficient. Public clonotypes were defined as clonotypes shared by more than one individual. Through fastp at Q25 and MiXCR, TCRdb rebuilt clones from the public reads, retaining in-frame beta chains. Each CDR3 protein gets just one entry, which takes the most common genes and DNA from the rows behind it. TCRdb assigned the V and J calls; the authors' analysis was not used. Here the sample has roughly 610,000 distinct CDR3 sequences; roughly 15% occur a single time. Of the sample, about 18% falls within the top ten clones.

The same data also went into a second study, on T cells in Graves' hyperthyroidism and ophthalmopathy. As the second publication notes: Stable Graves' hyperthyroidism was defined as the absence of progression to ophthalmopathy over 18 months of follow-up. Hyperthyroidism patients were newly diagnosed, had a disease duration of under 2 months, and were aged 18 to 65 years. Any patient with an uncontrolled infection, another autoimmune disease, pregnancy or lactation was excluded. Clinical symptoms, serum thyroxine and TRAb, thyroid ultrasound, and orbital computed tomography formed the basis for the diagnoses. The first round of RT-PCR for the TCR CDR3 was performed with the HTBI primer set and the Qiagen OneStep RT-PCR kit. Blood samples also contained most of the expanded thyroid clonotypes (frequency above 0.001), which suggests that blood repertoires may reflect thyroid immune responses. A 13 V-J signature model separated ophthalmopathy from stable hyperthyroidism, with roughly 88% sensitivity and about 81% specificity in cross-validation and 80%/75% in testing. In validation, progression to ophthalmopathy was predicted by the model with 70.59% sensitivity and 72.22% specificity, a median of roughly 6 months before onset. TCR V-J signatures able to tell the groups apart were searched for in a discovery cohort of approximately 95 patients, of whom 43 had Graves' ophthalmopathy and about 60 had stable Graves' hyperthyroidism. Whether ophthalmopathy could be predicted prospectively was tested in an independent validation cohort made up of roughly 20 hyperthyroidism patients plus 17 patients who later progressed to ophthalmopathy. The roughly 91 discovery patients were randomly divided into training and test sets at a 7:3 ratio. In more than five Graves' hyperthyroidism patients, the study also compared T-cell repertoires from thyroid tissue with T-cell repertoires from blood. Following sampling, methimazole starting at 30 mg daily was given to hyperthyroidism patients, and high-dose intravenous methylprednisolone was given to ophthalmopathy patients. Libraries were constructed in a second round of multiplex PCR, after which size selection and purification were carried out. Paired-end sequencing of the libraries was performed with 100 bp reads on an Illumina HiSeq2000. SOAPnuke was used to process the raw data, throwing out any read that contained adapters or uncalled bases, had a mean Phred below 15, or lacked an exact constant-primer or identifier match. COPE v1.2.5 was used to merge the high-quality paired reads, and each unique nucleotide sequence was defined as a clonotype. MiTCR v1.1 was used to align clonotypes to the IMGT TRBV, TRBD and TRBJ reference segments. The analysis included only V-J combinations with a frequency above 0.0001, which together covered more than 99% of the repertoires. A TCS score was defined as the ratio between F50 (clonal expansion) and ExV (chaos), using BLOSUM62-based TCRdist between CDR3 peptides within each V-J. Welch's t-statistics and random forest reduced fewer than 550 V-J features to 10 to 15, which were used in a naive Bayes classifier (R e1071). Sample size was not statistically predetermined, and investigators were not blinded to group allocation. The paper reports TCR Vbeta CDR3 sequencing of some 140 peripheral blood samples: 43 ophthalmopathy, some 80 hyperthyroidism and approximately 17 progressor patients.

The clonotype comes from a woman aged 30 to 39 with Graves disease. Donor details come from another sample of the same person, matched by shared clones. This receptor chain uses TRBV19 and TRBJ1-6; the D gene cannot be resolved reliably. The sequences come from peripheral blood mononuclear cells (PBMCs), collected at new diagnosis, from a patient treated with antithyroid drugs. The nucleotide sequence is TGTGCCAGTAGTACCGGCTACTACGGGAATTCACCCCTCCACTTT. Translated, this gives CASSTGYYGNSPLHF.